The rows below give T cell receptor beta chains drawn from one sample of a study of T cell repertoires in ileal Crohn's disease. Only in-frame clones appear in the TCRdb table, and some are missing; sequencing was by immunoSEQ multiplex PCR. In the table there are about 13,000 clones, around 80% of which are singletons. Sequencing input: ileal tissue. All receptors come from an adult with Crohn's disease. Each CDR3 is given with its conserved first and last residue. A D gene is named only where the DNA matches it firmly. Expanded clones are given a class, and other clones once, few, many or no size at all.

>NA|TRBV29-1|TRBJ1-2|NA
CSVGAVNYGYTF
TGCAGCGTTGGGGCAGTCAACTATGGCTACACCTTC
>NA|TRBV10-2|TRBJ1-5|NA
CASSERRWGVERNQPQHF
TGCGCCAGCAGTGAACGTAGGTGGGGGGTTGAGAGAAATCAGCCCCAGCATTTT
>NA|TRBV7-8|TRBJ1-3|once
CASSTLRGAGNTIYF
TGTGCCAGCAGTACCCTCCGGGGGGCTGGAAACACCATATATTTT
>TRBD1|TRBV6-1|TRBJ2-7|once
CASRKYGTGVEQYF
TGTGCCAGCAGGAAATACGGGACAGGGGTGGAGCAGTACTTC
>TRBD1|TRBV2|TRBJ1-1|NA
CAISGTGFMNTEAFF
TGTGCCATCTCCGGGACAGGGTTCATGAACACTGAAGCTTTCTTT
>TRBD1|TRBV14|TRBJ1-2|NA
CASSYRDRGLGYTF
TGTGCCAGCAGTTACCGGGACAGGGGGCTTGGCTACACCTTC
>TRBD1|TRBV11-2|TRBJ2-7|NA
CASSLKGQGNYEQYF
TGTGCCAGCAGCTTAAAGGGACAGGGAAACTACGAGCAGTACTTC
>NA|TRBV10-1|TRBJ1-6|NA
CASSEYRGSPLHF
TGCGCCAGCAGTGAGTACCGGGGGTCACCCCTCCACTTT
>TRBD1|TRBV6-4|TRBJ2-3|NA
CASSDSGDSEEDTQYF
TGTGCCAGCAGTGACTCCGGGGACAGCGAGGAAGATACGCAGTATTTT
>TRBD1|TRBV7-2|TRBJ1-1|NA
CASSLTWTQGAEAFF
TGTGCCAGCAGCCTAACTTGGACCCAGGGGGCTGAAGCTTTCTTT
>TRBD1|TRBV2|TRBJ1-4|NA
CASSEGQMNEKLFF
TGTGCCAGCAGTGAGGGACAGATGAATGAAAAACTGTTTTTT
>TRBD2|TRBV5-1|TRBJ2-1|few
CASSLWTSGAPYNEQFF
TGCGCCAGCAGCTTGTGGACTAGCGGAGCCCCCTACAATGAGCAGTTCTTC
>NA|TRBV7-9|TRBJ2-7|NA
CASSLSPAYEQYF
TGTGCCAGCAGCTTAAGTCCAGCCTACGAGCAGTACTTC
>TRBD2|TRBV9|TRBJ2-2|few
CASSVGASGRTAVLTGELFF
TGTGCCAGCAGCGTAGGGGCTAGCGGGAGAACGGCGGTACTCACCGGGGAGCTGTTTTTT
>TRBD1|TRBV28|TRBJ2-7|NA
CASSSQGDEQYF
TGTGCCAGCAGTTCACAGGGGGACGAGCAGTACTTC
>NA|TRBV6-1|TRBJ1-6|NA
CASSEVQNYNSPLHF
TGTGCCAGCAGCGAGGTCCAGAACTATAATTCACCCCTCCACTTT
>TRBD1|TRBV5-1|TRBJ2-1|NA
CASSIGQGNEQFF
TGCGCCAGCAGCATCGGACAGGGCAATGAGCAGTTCTTC
>NA|TRBV29-1|TRBJ1-4|NA
CSGGNEKLFF
TGCAGCGGAGGAAATGAAAAACTGTTTTTT
>TRBD2|TRBV5-6|TRBJ2-1|NA
CASRLSGSVSYNEQFF
TGTGCCAGCAGGCTGAGCGGGAGCGTCTCCTACAATGAGCAGTTCTTC
>NA|TRBV4-1|TRBJ2-7|medium-sized
CASSQEGALDF
TGCGCCAGCAGCCAAGAAGGGGCGCTTGACTTC
>TRBD1|TRBV7-8|TRBJ1-2|NA
CASSLGPTGEGYTF
TGTGCCAGCAGCTTAGGTCCGACAGGGGAAGGCTACACCTTC
>TRBD2|TRBV6-5|TRBJ2-7|NA
CASKREGTYEQYF
TGTGCCAGCAAACGGGAGGGAACCTACGAGCAGTACTTC
>NA|TRBV5-1|TRBJ1-1|NA
CASSLVVNTEAFF
TGCGCCAGCAGCTTGGTCGTTAACACTGAAGCTTTCTTT
>TRBD2|TRBV6-6|TRBJ2-7|few
CASSDQREGSYEQYF
TGTGCCAGCAGTGACCAGCGGGAGGGATCCTACGAGCAGTACTTC
>TRBD2|TRBV2|TRBJ2-3|few
CASSGISGRDTQYF
TGTGCCAGCAGTGGAATTAGCGGGCGAGATACGCAGTATTTT
>NA|TRBV19|TRBJ1-5|NA
CASSAHRDQPQHF
TGTGCCAGTAGTGCCCACAGAGATCAGCCCCAGCATTTT
>TRBD2|TRBV6-5|TRBJ2-7|NA
CASRSRSGGWNEQYF
TGTGCCAGCAGGTCACGTAGCGGGGGGTGGAACGAGCAGTACTTC
>TRBD1|TRBV4-2|TRBJ2-7|NA
CASSQEGTGGVAEGYEQYF
TGTGCCAGCAGCCAAGAGGGGACAGGGGGTGTAGCCGAGGGCTACGAGCAGTACTTC
>NA|TRBV18|TRBJ2-5|once
CASSGAAETQYF
TGTGCCAGCTCGGGGGCCGCTGAGACCCAGTACTTC
>NA|TRBV7-9|TRBJ1-5|NA
CASSHRENQPQHF
TGTGCCAGCAGCCACAGGGAGAATCAGCCCCAGCATTTT
>NA|TRBV7-3|TRBJ2-7|NA
CASSLIGGYEQYF
TGTGCCAGCAGCTTAATTGGCGGCTACGAGCAGTACTTC
>NA|TRBV7-9|TRBJ1-6|NA
CASSPGSPLHF
TGTGCCAGCAGCCCGGGTTCACCCCTCCACTTT
>NA|TRBV7-2|TRBJ2-5|NA
CASSDTREAQYF
TGTGCCAGCAGCGACACGAGGGAGGCCCAGTACTTC
>NA|TRBV5-1|TRBJ1-1|NA
CASSSSGVANTEAFF
TGCGCCAGCAGCTCGTCAGGGGTGGCGAACACTGAAGCTTTCTTT
>NA|TRBV18|TRBJ2-5|NA
CASSPLRDLKTQYF
TGTGCCAGCTCACCGTTAAGGGACTTAAAGACCCAGTACTTC
>NA|TRBV9|TRBJ2-7|NA
CASSVEDAGGYEQYF
TGTGCCAGCAGCGTGGAAGACGCCGGAGGCTACGAGCAGTACTTC
>NA|TRBV6-1|TRBJ1-5|few
CASKLRGGNQPQHF
TGTGCCAGCAAGCTCCGCGGAGGAAATCAGCCCCAGCATTTT
>TRBD1|TRBV27|TRBJ1-2|NA
CASSSRDRLRIYGYTF
TGTGCCAGCAGTTCCCGGGACAGACTTCGGATTTATGGCTACACCTTC
>TRBD2|TRBV18|TRBJ2-3|NA
CASSPVAGGTDTQYF
TGTGCCAGCTCACCCGTGGCGGGGGGCACAGATACGCAGTATTTT
>NA|TRBV19|TRBJ2-5|NA
CASSGHPLQETQYF
TGTGCCAGTAGCGGACACCCCCTGCAAGAGACCCAGTACTTC
>TRBD1|TRBV6-4|TRBJ2-2|NA
CASSETGEPTGELFF
TGTGCCAGCAGTGAAACAGGGGAACCTACCGGGGAGCTGTTTTTT